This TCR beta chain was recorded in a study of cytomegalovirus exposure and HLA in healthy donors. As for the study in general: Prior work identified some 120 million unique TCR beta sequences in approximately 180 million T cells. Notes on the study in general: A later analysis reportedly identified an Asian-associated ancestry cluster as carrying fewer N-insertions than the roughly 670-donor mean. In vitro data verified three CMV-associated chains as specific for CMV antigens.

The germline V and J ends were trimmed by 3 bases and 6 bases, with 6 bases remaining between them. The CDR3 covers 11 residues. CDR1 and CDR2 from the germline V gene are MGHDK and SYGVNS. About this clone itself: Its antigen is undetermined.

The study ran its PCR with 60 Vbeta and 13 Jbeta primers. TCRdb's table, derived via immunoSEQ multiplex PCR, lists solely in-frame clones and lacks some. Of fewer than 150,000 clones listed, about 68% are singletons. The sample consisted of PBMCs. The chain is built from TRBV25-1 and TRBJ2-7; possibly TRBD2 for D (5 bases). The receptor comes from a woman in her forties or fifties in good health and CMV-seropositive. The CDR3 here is CASSDGGEQYF. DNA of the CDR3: TGTGCCAGCAGTGATGGAGGCGAGCAGTACTTC.